A selection of T cell receptor beta chains follows, all from one sample in a study of shared clonotypes between healthy human individuals. TCRdb keeps only in-frame clones here, not all; method: immunoSEQ multiplex PCR. The repertoire has hundreds of thousands of clones, approximately 74% of them found once; the top ten carry approximately 1.8%. The specimen sequenced was memory CD4+ T cells sorted from blood. All receptors come from a woman in her thirties in good health. Each CDR3 is given with its conserved first and last residue. The D gene is left open where the match is weak.

d_gene,j_gene,v_gene,CDR3aa
TRBD1,TRBJ1-2,TRBV27,CASRQGAGYGYTF
NA,TRBJ1-1,TRBV2,CASLKQGNTEAFF
NA,TRBJ1-2,TRBV15,CATSRGRINGYTF
NA,TRBJ1-2,TRBV28,CASYSTSGTTYGYTF
TRBD2,TRBJ2-2,TRBV5-4,CASSSGLAEGRGELFF
NA,TRBJ1-2,TRBV2,CASTPHDVFYGYTF
NA,TRBJ2-3,TRBV9,CASSVGGPRFTDTQYF
NA,TRBJ2-1,TRBV5-4,CASSLGGRRVNNEQFF
NA,TRBJ1-5,TRBV19,CASSTRVKGNQPQHF
TRBD1,TRBJ1-2,TRBV10-3,CAIRDRGYGYTF